These T cell receptor beta chains were read from a single sample in a study of T cells in Graves' hyperthyroidism and ophthalmopathy. TCRdb used MiXCR to reprocess the multiplex PCR reads, holding one entry per CDR3 protein. The sample includes 550,000 to 650,000 distinct CDR3 sequences, approximately 15% of them seen just once. The sequenced sample was blood. The receptor set was obtained from a woman aged 25-40 years with Graves' hyperthyroidism that later progressed to Graves' ophthalmopathy. Both conserved end residues are part of each CDR3. A D gene is named only where the DNA matches it firmly. The size entry is marked missing in some rows and otherwise reads once, few, many or a size class.

>TRBJ2-1|TRBV29-1|many|-
TGCAGCGTTGAATCGCAGGAGTACAATGAGCAGTTCTTC
CSVESQEYNEQFF
>TRBJ2-7|TRBV6-2/TRBV6-3|-|-
TGTGCCAGCAGTTACGACCAGGGAGCCTACGAGCAGTACTTC
CASSYDQGAYEQYF
>TRBJ2-1|TRBV12-3/TRBV12-4|many|-
TGTGCCAGCAGTTTCCGACCCTACAATGAGCAGTTCTTC
CASSFRPYNEQFF
>TRBJ1-1|TRBV19|few|-
TGTGCCAGTAACCCCCCTGGCAGCTTGAACACTGAAGCTTTCTTT
CASNPPGSLNTEAFF
>TRBJ2-7|TRBV7-9|-|TRBD1
TGTGCCAGCAGCCAGCCCGGGACAGGAAGATACGAGCAGTACTTC
CASSQPGTGRYEQYF
>TRBJ2-1|TRBV2|-|TRBD2
TGTGCCAGCAGTCCACTAGCGACCCGATCCGGTGCCTACAATGAGCAGTTCTTC
CASSPLATRSGAYNEQFF
>TRBJ2-1|TRBV5-8|many|-
TGTGCCAGCAGCTTGGCCTTTGGCAGGGCTAATGAGCAGTTCTTC
CASSLAFGRANEQFF
>TRBJ1-1|TRBV19|many|-
TGTGCCAGTAGTATAATCGGGCAGGTTAACACTGAAGCTTTCTTT
CASSIIGQVNTEAFF
>TRBJ1-1|TRBV20-1|few|-
TGCAGTGCTAGTAGAAAAAAGAACACTGAAGCTTTCTTT
CSASRKKNTEAFF
>TRBJ2-1|TRBV25-1|-|-
TGTGCCAGCTCCAGATCAATTAATGAGCAGTTCTTC
CASSRSINEQFF
>TRBJ1-1|TRBV2|many|-
TGTGCCAGCAGTGAACAGGGTGAAGCTTTCTTT
CASSEQGEAFF
>TRBJ2-7|TRBV19|-|-
TGTGCCAGTAGCGGACCGGGACGCACTTACGAGCAGTACTTC
CASSGPGRTYEQYF
>TRBJ2-7|TRBV20-1|-|TRBD2
TGCAGTGCTAGATATCAGATCGCGGGAGGGGACTACGAGCAGTACTTC
CSARYQIAGGDYEQYF
>TRBJ2-5|TRBV9|-|-
TGTGCCAGCAGCGTGCTAGAAAAGGAGACCCAGTACTTC
CASSVLEKETQYF
>TRBJ2-5|TRBV19|few|TRBD2
TGTGCCAGTAGTATCGGACTAGCGGAGCAAGAGACCCAGTACTTC
CASSIGLAEQETQYF
>TRBJ1-1|TRBV2|many|TRBD1
TGTGCCAGCAGCCGGGGACAGGGGGAACCTGAAGCTTTCTTT
CASSRGQGEPEAFF
>TRBJ2-7|TRBV20-1|-|-
TGCAGTGCATTCGACAGGACCCACTACGAGCAGTACTTC
CSAFDRTHYEQYF
>TRBJ1-2|TRBV20-1|-|TRBD1
TGCAGTGCTATTACAGGGGGCGGTGGCTACACCTTC
CSAITGGGGYTF
>TRBJ2-2|TRBV19|few|-
TGTGCCAGTAGTATTCTCCGGGGTTCGAACACCGGGGAGCTGTTTTTT
CASSILRGSNTGELFF
>TRBJ2-7|TRBV14|-|TRBD1
TGTGCCAGCAGCCAAGTTGTGACAGGGGACGAGCAGTACTTC
CASSQVVTGDEQYF
>TRBJ2-7|TRBV5-1|many|-
TGCGCCAGCAGCTTGAGCGACGGGTTTTACGAGCAGTACTTC
CASSLSDGFYEQYF
>TRBJ2-3|TRBV30|few|-
TGTGCCTGGAGTGTAAGGCGCACTCGGACTTTTAGCACAGATACGCAGTATTTT
CAWSVRRTRTFSTDTQYF
>TRBJ2-3|TRBV24-1|many|TRBD2
TGTGCCACCAGTGAGCCTGGGACTAGCAGGAATACGCAGTATTTT
CATSEPGTSRNTQYF
>TRBJ1-3|TRBV12-3/TRBV12-4|many|-
TGTGCCAGCAGACCGAGGGTCGGCGGAAACACCATATATTTT
CASRPRVGGNTIYF
>TRBJ2-5|TRBV15|few|-
TGTGCCACCAGCAGTTGGGGTAGGGGGGGGTACCAAGAGACCCAGTACTTC
CATSSWGRGGYQETQYF
>TRBJ2-1|TRBV20-1|once|TRBD2
TGCAGTGCTAGAGTGGTAGCGGGAGGGCCCGATGAGCAGTTCTTC
CSARVVAGGPDEQFF
>TRBJ2-7|TRBV6-1|few|TRBD2
TGTGCCAGCAGTACCCGGGGTAGCGGGACCTACGAGCAGTACTTC
CASSTRGSGTYEQYF
>TRBJ2-1|TRBV27|many|-
TGTGCCAGCAGTTTCCTAAGGAACAATGAGCAGTTCTTC
CASSFLRNNEQFF
>TRBJ2-7|TRBV2|many|TRBD1
TGTGCCAGCAGTGAAGCGTGGACAGGGGGGAACGAGCAGTACTTC
CASSEAWTGGNEQYF
>TRBJ2-1|TRBV11-2|many|-
TGTGCCAGCAGTTACACGGGGAACTCCTACAATGAGCAGTTCTTC
CASSYTGNSYNEQFF
>TRBJ2-3|TRBV5-1|many|TRBD2
TGCGCCAGCAGCTTGCTACCCTCGACTAGCGGGATACAAGATACGCAGTATTTT
CASSLLPSTSGIQDTQYF
>TRBJ2-7|TRBV19|-|TRBD2
TGTGCCAGTAGAACAGCGGGAGGAACCTACGAGCAGTACTTC
CASRTAGGTYEQYF
>TRBJ2-7|TRBV2|many|TRBD2
TGTGCCAGCACCGGGGGGACTAGTTGGTACGAGCAGTACTTC
CASTGGTSWYEQYF
>TRBJ1-5|TRBV30|few|-
TGTGCCTGGAGTGTACAGCATAATCTGCCCCAGCATTTT
CAWSVQHNLPQHF
>TRBJ2-5|TRBV18|-|TRBD2
TGTGCCAGCTCAGCCAGTTCAGCGGGGGGCCAAGAGACCCAGTACTTC
CASSASSAGGQETQYF
>TRBJ1-2|TRBV29-1|few|-
TGCAGCCCTGGGGGTGCAGATGGCTACACCTTC
CSPGGADGYTF
>TRBJ1-1|TRBV27|many|-
TGTGCCAGCAGTTCGGGTATTAGGTTCACTGAAGCTTTCTTT
CASSSGIRFTEAFF
>TRBJ2-3|TRBV6-2/TRBV6-3|-|-
TGTGCCAGCAGTGGGGTTGGAAGGGGCAAGGGCACAGATACGCAGTATTTT
CASSGVGRGKGTDTQYF
>TRBJ1-6|TRBV6-4|few|TRBD1
TGTGCCAGCAGTAATACCGGACAGGGGAATTCACCCCTCCACTTT
CASSNTGQGNSPLHF
>TRBJ2-2|TRBV19|few|-
TGTGCCAGTATCCTCAGCGAAACAAAGAACACCGGGGAGCTGTTTTTT
CASILSETKNTGELFF
>TRBJ2-3|TRBV19|few|TRBD2
TGTGCCAGCCGACTAGCGGGAAGGACAGATACGCAGTATTTT
CASRLAGRTDTQYF
>TRBJ1-1|TRBV19|many|-
TGTGCCAGCAGATACCGGGACACTGAAGCTTTCTTT
CASRYRDTEAFF
>TRBJ1-1|TRBV11-2|few|TRBD1
TGTGCCAGCATCCCCGGTTACCAGGGGGCCCCTGAAGCTTTCTTT
CASIPGYQGAPEAFF
>TRBJ2-1|TRBV7-2|few|-
TGTGCCAGCAGCTTAGCGGGGGGTTTAGCTGAGCAGTTCTTC
CASSLAGGLAEQFF
>TRBJ1-1|TRBV15|-|-
TGTGCCACCAGCGGCCAGGCCGGGGTTGAAGCTTTCTTT
CATSGQAGVEAFF
>TRBJ2-5|TRBV7-2|many|-
TGTGCCAGCAGCCCTCGGGCGGCGCTGGGCGAGACCCAGTACTTC
CASSPRAALGETQYF
>TRBJ2-2|TRBV30|many|-
TGTGCCTGGAGTCTTGAGTCCGGGGAGCTGTTTTTT
CAWSLESGELFF
>TRBJ1-3|TRBV19|few|-
TGTGCCAGTAGTATGCCCCTTAGCTCTGGAAACACCATATATTTT
CASSMPLSSGNTIYF
>TRBJ2-1|TRBV20-1|many|-
TGCAGTGCTCGTATTTACAATGAGCAGTTCTTC
CSARIYNEQFF
>TRBJ1-2|TRBV5-1|few|TRBD1
TGCGCCAGCAGCTTGGGGGACAGGGGCGCCTATGGCTACACCTTC
CASSLGDRGAYGYTF
>TRBJ1-5|TRBV3-1|many|TRBD1
TGTGCCAGCAGCCAGGACAGGGGCAATCAGCCCCAGCATTTT
CASSQDRGNQPQHF
>TRBJ2-1|TRBV20-1|many|-
TGCAGTGCTAGAGAAAGTGCGGAGGGATCCTTCCTGCGGCAACAGTTCTTC
CSARESAEGSFLRQQFF
>TRBJ1-6|TRBV9|-|-
TGTGCCAGCAGCGTAGACGCCTATAATTCACCCCTCCACTTT
CASSVDAYNSPLHF
>TRBJ2-1|TRBV28|many|-
TGTGCCAGCATCAGCGGGCAGAGCTCCTACAATGAGCAGTTCTTC
CASISGQSSYNEQFF
>TRBJ1-4|TRBV4-1|-|TRBD1
TGCGCCAGCAGCCTCGACAGGGGGCGAGGTGAAAAACTGTTTTTT
CASSLDRGRGEKLFF
>TRBJ2-3|TRBV6-1|few|-
TGTGCCAGCAGTCCTACAGGGTGGTCAGATACGCAGTATTTT
CASSPTGWSDTQYF
>TRBJ1-2|TRBV28|many|-
TGTGCCAGCAGACCGGGACTCACAGGGGGCTACACCTTC
CASRPGLTGGYTF
>TRBJ1-2|TRBV7-8|few|-
TGTGCCAGCAGCTTAGTAGCCGGATCCTATGGCTACACCTTC
CASSLVAGSYGYTF